The rows below give T cell receptor beta chains drawn from one sample of a study of early stage breast cancer tumors. The method was immunoSEQ multiplex PCR; TCRdb's version includes in-frame clones alone and lacks a portion of them. The table has 4,500 or so clones, about two thirds seen once. Sequenced input: normal breast tissue next to the tumor. The receptors shown here come from a person between 60 and 69 years old with breast cancer. Each CDR3 is given with its conserved first and last residue. D genes are given only for firm matches. For some rows the clone size is stated as once, few or many, or as a class when expanded; others skip it.

size	V	D	J	DNA	CDR3
large	TRBV19	TRBD2	TRBJ2-1	TGTGCCAGTAGCCCCCCGGGTTGGCTAGCGGGACGATCCTACAATGAGCAGTTCTTC	CASSPPGWLAGRSYNEQFF
NA	TRBV6-5	NA	TRBJ2-7	TGTGCCAGCAGTTACGGGCAGGCGGGGATCTACGAGCAGTACTTC	CASSYGQAGIYEQYF
NA	TRBV5-1	NA	TRBJ2-5	TGCGCCAGCAGCCCAGGAAGGGGTGCCTACCAAGAGACCCAGTACTTC	CASSPGRGAYQETQYF
NA	TRBV30	NA	TRBJ2-3	TGTGCCTGGAGTGTTTCCCTTGCTGGCACAGATACGCAGTATTTT	CAWSVSLAGTDTQYF
NA	TRBV5-1	NA	TRBJ2-3	TGCGCCAGCAGCTTGGGGGGATGGGATACGCAGTATTTT	CASSLGGWDTQYF
NA	TRBV27	TRBD2	TRBJ2-7	TGTGCCAGCAGACGGACTAGCGCCCAGCTCGGGGAGCAGTACTTC	CASRRTSAQLGEQYF
NA	TRBV7-8	NA	TRBJ1-5	TGTGCCAGCAGCTTAGATGTGAGGCAGCCCCAGCATTTT	CASSLDVRQPQHF
NA	TRBV11-2	NA	TRBJ1-1	TGTGCCAGCAACCTCCAGGGCAATGAGAACACTGAAGCTTTCTTT	CASNLQGNENTEAFF
few	TRBV7-7	TRBD2	TRBJ2-1	TGTGCTAGCAGCTTAGCGGGGTCCAATGAGCAGTTCTTC	CASSLAGSNEQFF
NA	TRBV6-5	TRBD2	TRBJ2-1	TGTGCCAGCAATCCAGCGGGGGAGTACAATGAGCAGTTCTTC	CASNPAGEYNEQFF
few	TRBV28	NA	TRBJ1-4	TGTGCCAGCAGTTTGGAGGCAGGAGACAAAGAAAAACTGTTTTTT	CASSLEAGDKEKLFF
NA	TRBV4-2	NA	TRBJ2-3	TGTGCCAGCAGCCAGGGCGCGGGAAGGGATACGCAGTATTTT	CASSQGAGRDTQYF
NA	TRBV11-3	TRBD2	TRBJ2-1	TGTGCCAGCAGACCCGGGGGCGGGAGGGGGAATGAGCAGTTCTTC	CASRPGGGRGNEQFF
NA	TRBV7-9	NA	TRBJ2-5	TGTGCCAGCAGCGGGTACCAAGAGACCCAGTACTTC	CASSGYQETQYF
NA	TRBV7-8	NA	TRBJ2-3	TGTGCCAGCAGCTTAGCTTCAGGGGTTTCCACAGATACGCAGTATTTT	CASSLASGVSTDTQYF
NA	TRBV9	TRBD2	TRBJ2-7	TGTGCCAGCAGTGGAACTAGCGGCTACGAGCAGTACTTC	CASSGTSGYEQYF
NA	TRBV6-5	NA	TRBJ1-2	TGTGCCAGCAGTTACTCGGGGGAGGGGTCTGGCTACACCTTC	CASSYSGEGSGYTF
NA	TRBV5-4	TRBD2	TRBJ2-5	TGTGCCAGCAGCTTGGAGCGGGCTCGAGCGGGAGGGACCCAGTACTTC	CASSLERARAGGTQYF
few	TRBV27	TRBD1	TRBJ1-5	TGTGCCAGCGCACCAGACAGGGTGCAGCCCCAGCATTTT	CASAPDRVQPQHF
NA	TRBV27	NA	TRBJ1-5	TGTGCCAGCAGGGACAGTACTTATAGCAATCAGCCCCAGCATTTT	CASRDSTYSNQPQHF
NA	TRBV15	NA	TRBJ1-4	TGTGCCACCAGCATCAACCCGACAGGCCGTAATGAAAAACTGTTTTTT	CATSINPTGRNEKLFF
NA	TRBV11-2	NA	TRBJ1-3	TGTGCCAGCAGCTTTGGGCGGCAGCGACGCTCTGGAAACACCATATATTTT	CASSFGRQRRSGNTIYF
NA	TRBV4-2	TRBD2	TRBJ2-5	TGTGCCAGCAGCCTCGGCGGGGGGACCTCTCAAGAGACCCAGTACTTC	CASSLGGGTSQETQYF
NA	TRBV5-1	TRBD1	TRBJ1-4	TGCGCCAGCAGTCAGGGGGATTCAACTAATGAAAAACTGTTTTTT	CASSQGDSTNEKLFF
NA	TRBV6-5	NA	TRBJ1-5	TGTGCCAGCAGTTCCCCCGACGGAAGCAATCAGCCCCAGCATTTT	CASSSPDGSNQPQHF
few	TRBV12-5	NA	TRBJ2-1	TGTGCTACCACATTGGACTTTAACAATGAGCAGTTCTTC	CATTLDFNNEQFF
NA	TRBV9	TRBD2	TRBJ2-1	TGTGCCAGCAGCGTTATGCCTAGCGGGGGGGTTGAAGAGCAGTTCTTC	CASSVMPSGGVEEQFF
medium-sized	TRBV6-1	TRBD1	TRBJ1-4	TGTGCCAGCACGACAGGGGCCCCTAATGAAAAACTGTTTTTT	CASTTGAPNEKLFF
NA	TRBV19	NA	TRBJ1-1	TGTGCCAGTAGTAGGCGCAGGGTGCGTACCATCGGAGCTTTCTTT	CASSRRRVRTIGAFF
few	TRBV7-8	TRBD1	TRBJ1-6	TGTGCCAGCAGCTTCCAGGGGGTATCAGTTTTGCGTTCACCCCTCCACTTT	CASSFQGVSVLRSPLHF
NA	TRBV19	NA	TRBJ1-1	TGTGCCAGTAGTACGACAGTGGGCACTGAAGCTTTCTTT	CASSTTVGTEAFF
NA	TRBV27	TRBD2	TRBJ2-3	TGTGCCAGCAGTTTATTGGCGGGAGAATCAACAGATACGCAGTATTTT	CASSLLAGESTDTQYF
NA	TRBV6-1	NA	TRBJ2-7	TGTGCCAGCAGTGTGCGGCGGGTCGGTACCGAGCAGTACTTC	CASSVRRVGTEQYF
NA	TRBV9	NA	TRBJ2-2	TGTGCCAGCAGCGTACAATCGGTCCTCTCCCTGAACACCGGGGAGCTGTTTTTT	CASSVQSVLSLNTGELFF
NA	TRBV6-5	TRBD1	TRBJ1-3	TGTGCCAGCAGTTCCCGAATGACAGGGTACGGAAACACCATATATTTT	CASSSRMTGYGNTIYF
few	TRBV6-5	TRBD1	TRBJ1-1	TGTGCCAGCAGTTACCTTTTGGGACAGGGGGGAGGGAGAGCTTTCTTT	CASSYLLGQGGGRAFF
NA	TRBV2	TRBD1	TRBJ2-2	TGTGCCAGTCAGGGACAGGGGGGCACCGGGGAGCTGTTTTTT	CASQGQGGTGELFF
NA	TRBV7-9	NA	TRBJ2-3	TGTGCCCACGGCGTTGGAACTTCTAGCACAGATACGCAGTATTTT	CAHGVGTSSTDTQYF
once	TRBV10-3	TRBD2	TRBJ2-7	TGTGCCATCAGCGCGGGACTAGCGGGTTACGAGCAGTACTTC	CAISAGLAGYEQYF
NA	TRBV18	TRBD1	TRBJ1-1	TGTGCCAGCTCACCGGTCGGGACAGGAAACATGAACACTGAAGCTTTCTTT	CASSPVGTGNMNTEAFF
NA	TRBV5-4	TRBD1	TRBJ2-7	TGTGCCAGCAGCTTGGCAGGGGGCAGTTCCTACGAGCAGTACTTC	CASSLAGGSSYEQYF
NA	TRBV29-1	TRBD2	TRBJ2-3	TGCAGCGTTGCAGATGGCGGGAGGGGAGATACGCAGTATTTT	CSVADGGRGDTQYF
NA	TRBV6-1	TRBD1	TRBJ1-2	TGTGCCAGCAGTGCTTTGACAGGGGGGGTTTATGGCTACACCTTC	CASSALTGGVYGYTF
NA	TRBV7-2	TRBD2	TRBJ2-1	TGTGCCAGCAGCTTATCCGGGACTAGCGGGGGGAACAATGAGCAGTTCTTC	CASSLSGTSGGNNEQFF
NA	TRBV5-1	NA	TRBJ1-1	TGCGCCAGCAGCCGTGGGGGGGCTGAGGGCACTGAAGCTTTCTTT	CASSRGGAEGTEAFF
NA	TRBV19	NA	TRBJ1-1	TGTGCCAGTGCTGACAGAAACACTGAAGCTTTCTTT	CASADRNTEAFF
NA	TRBV4-1	NA	TRBJ1-2	TGCGCCAGCAGCCAAGATCCGGGAGGGCAGGGCCCGATCTATGGCTACACCTTC	CASSQDPGGQGPIYGYTF
NA	TRBV5-1	NA	TRBJ2-2	TGCGCCAGCCGGGTGGGGGCTCAGAACACCGGGGAGCTGTTTTTT	CASRVGAQNTGELFF
NA	TRBV10-3	TRBD1	TRBJ2-4	TGTGCCATCAGTGATCGGACAGGGGGCGTCAAAAACATTCAGTACTTC	CAISDRTGGVKNIQYF
NA	TRBV7-2	NA	TRBJ1-5	TGTGCCAGCAGCTTAGCGGGGTCGTTGGTGAATCAGCCCCAGCATTTT	CASSLAGSLVNQPQHF
medium-sized	TRBV18	NA	TRBJ1-2	TGTGCCAGCTCACCAGGTGGGGCTCCCGCCTGGGACACCTTC	CASSPGGAPAWDTF
NA	TRBV7-7	NA	TRBJ1-1	TGTGCTAGCAGCGCCGAACTGAACACTGAAGCTTTCTTT	CASSAELNTEAFF
NA	TRBV7-9	NA	TRBJ1-5	TGTGCCAGCAGCTTAGATCTGGGCCGCCAGCCCCAGCATTTT	CASSLDLGRQPQHF
NA	TRBV5-6	NA	TRBJ2-5	TGTGCCAGCAGCCCTCGCCAAGGGGAGACCCAGTACTTC	CASSPRQGETQYF
few	TRBV27	TRBD1	TRBJ1-2	TGTGCCAGCAGCCGACCGGGACAGAACTATGGCTACACCTTC	CASSRPGQNYGYTF